The entry that follows covers one T cell receptor (beta chain) sequence. As originally analysed: Estimation of nucleated cell counts was performed using reference gene primer amplification. Here immunoSEQ multiplex PCR was the method, and the copy in TCRdb shows in-frame clones only, minus some. That table gives V, J and clone size, and the DNA gave D and trimming. This repertoire shows about 140,000 clones, about four fifths found once; its top ten account for approximately 3.5%. The data are from a study of blood T cell repertoires in COVID-19. Overall study: There were acute and convalescent COVID-19 samples, and they came from the United States, Italy and Spain. T cells, B-cell-depleted T cells, or PBMCs provided the cDNA or gDNA that served as material.

This CDR3 region has 13 residues. Trimming cost V 5 bases and J 9 bases; bases outside gene matches: 6. Germline assignment: CDR1 SGHTA and CDR2 FQGNSA. The chain recombines TRBV7-2 with TRBJ2-4, with 8 bases fitting TRBD1. The sequencing input was peripheral blood. The source of this sequence is a man aged 70-80 years who had recovered from COVID-19. The DNA of the CDR3 is TGTGCCAGCAGCGAAGCGACAGGGGTCATTCAGTACTTC. It is translated as CASSEATGVIQYF.